The 3 T cell receptor beta chains below all came from one sample that was sequenced in a study of T cells in Graves' hyperthyroidism and ophthalmopathy. The source material, RNA transcripts, was used to amplify TCR beta CDR3 regions. HTBI primers were used for first-round RT-PCR of the TCR CDR3. TCRdb used MiXCR to reprocess the multiplex PCR reads, holding one entry per CDR3 protein. The data show around 480,000 distinct CDR3 sequences, around 15% seen once. Sample: blood. The origin of the receptors is a woman between 18 and 29 years old with Graves' hyperthyroidism.

This clonotype occurred a few times. The chain combines TRBV20-1 with TRBJ2-7; weak D call: TRBD1 (6 bases). The CDR3 covers 13 residues. From germline, CDR1 is DFQATT and CDR2 SNEGSKA (reference sequence). Trimming stripped 2 bases from V and 5 bases from J, with 13 bases between. This chain's CDR3 is CSARRGMGHEQYV. CDR3 nucleotides: TGCAGTGCTAGAAGGGGGATGGGACACGAGCAGTACGTC.

This clonotype was found many times. This chain uses TRBV29-1 with TRBJ2-1; D gene ambiguous. Germline V gives CDR1 SQVTM, CDR2 ANQGSEA. Trimming shortened V by 0 bases and J by 5 bases, and 8 bases separated the two germline ends. There are 13 residues in the CDR3. CDR3 bases: TGCAGCGTTGAAGAGGTCAATCACAATGAGCAGTTCTTC. Translation gives CSVEEVNHNEQFF.

The chain recombines TRBV19 with TRBJ1-6; a possible D gene is TRBD1 (5 bases). The CDR3 totals 14 residues. The germline V gene has CDR1 LNHDA and CDR2 SQIVND (reference sequence). The V and J ends lost 4 bases and 9 bases respectively, with 13 bases between them. The DNA of the CDR3 is TGTGCCAGTAGTACAGGGAACTTCGTTTCACCCCTCCACTTT. It is translated as CASSTGNFVSPLHF. The whole variable domain, remainder taken from reference TRBV19 and TRBJ1-6, is DGGITQSPKYLFRKEGQNVTLSCEQNLNHDAMYWYRQDPGQGLRLIYYSQIVNDFQKGDIAEGYSVSREKKESFPLTVTSAQKNPTAFYLCASSTGNFVSPLHFGNGTRLTVT.